These T cell receptor beta chains were read from a single sample in a study of Tregs in tolerant kidney transplant recipients. Generated by immunoSEQ multiplex PCR, the TCRdb table keeps only in-frame clones and is missing some. The table includes tens of thousands of clones, 65% to 85% detected once. What was sequenced was CD4+ T cells from blood. These receptor sequences come from a human donor in good health. CDR3s include the opening cysteine and the closing phenylalanine or tryptophan. D genes are given only for firm matches. Some rows have no size entry. The others give once, few or many, or a class for an expanded clone.

D,J,size,V,CDR3,DNA
-,TRBJ2-1,-,TRBV7-3,CASSLTQGLGDNEQFF,TGTGCCAGCAGCTTAACTCAGGGGTTGGGCGACAATGAGCAGTTCTTC
-,TRBJ2-1,-,TRBV7-3,CASSLRGNEQFF,TGTGCCAGCAGCTTACGGGGGAATGAGCAGTTCTTC
-,TRBJ1-6,few,TRBV5-1,CASSLSGSGSPLHF,TGCGCCAGCAGCTTGTCCGGGAGTGGTTCACCCCTCCACTTT
TRBD1,TRBJ2-2,-,TRBV9,CASSAFPTGAYTGELFF,TGTGCCAGCAGCGCATTTCCGACAGGGGCGTACACCGGGGAGCTGTTTTTT
-,TRBJ2-5,once,TRBV30,CAWNGETQYF,TGTGCCTGGAATGGTGAGACCCAGTACTTC
-,TRBJ2-1,once,TRBV4-3,CASSHEQGRGYNEQFF,TGCGCCAGCAGCCACGAACAGGGCCGAGGTTACAATGAGCAGTTCTTC
-,TRBJ1-3,once,TRBV7-9,CASSHSSLQGQSSGNTIYF,TGTGCCAGCAGCCACTCGTCCCTTCAGGGGCAGAGCTCTGGAAACACCATATATTTT
-,TRBJ1-1,-,TRBV9,CASSVGTFGTEAFF,TGTGCCAGCAGCGTAGGGACCTTTGGGACTGAAGCTTTCTTT
TRBD1,TRBJ1-3,-,TRBV5-4,CASSRSTGQRNTIYF,TGTGCCAGCAGCCGCTCGACAGGGCAAAGAAACACCATATATTTT
-,TRBJ1-3,-,TRBV4-2,CASSQGEWGGNTIYF,TGTGCCAGCAGCCAAGGGGAGTGGGGAGGAAACACCATATATTTT
-,TRBJ2-6,-,TRBV7-7,CASSSVPKKSGNVLTF,TGTGCCAGCAGCTCTGTACCTAAAAAGTCGGGCAACGTCCTGACTTTC
TRBD1,TRBJ2-2,-,TRBV6-1,CASSWDRASGELFF,TGTGCCAGCAGTTGGGACAGGGCAAGCGGGGAGCTGTTTTTT
-,TRBJ1-1,-,TRBV30,CAWREGLTGDEAFF,TGTGCCTGGAGAGAGGGCTTGACAGGCGATGAAGCTTTCTTT
-,TRBJ1-1,-,TRBV11-3,CASSPGGWEIDTEAFF,TGTGCCAGCAGCCCCGGGGGCTGGGAGATTGACACTGAAGCTTTCTTT
TRBD1,TRBJ1-4,-,TRBV14,CASSRQGAANEKLFF,TGTGCCAGCAGCCGACAGGGGGCTGCTAATGAAAAACTGTTTTTT
-,TRBJ2-3,-,TRBV6-4,CASSEGGDAAHRTQYF,TGTGCCAGCAGTGAAGGTGGGGACGCGGCTCATCGTACGCAGTATTTT
-,TRBJ1-5,once,TRBV2,CASLGQPNQPQHF,TGTGCCAGCCTGGGCCAGCCAAATCAGCCCCAGCATTTT
-,TRBJ1-6,-,TRBV10-3,CAIRDRGEDSPLHF,TGTGCCATCAGGGACCGGGGCGAGGATTCACCCCTCCACTTT
-,TRBJ2-5,-,TRBV5-5,CASSLGPQETQYF,TGTGCCAGCAGCTTGGGGCCTCAAGAGACCCAGTACTTC
TRBD2,TRBJ2-7,-,TRBV5-1,CASGNLLAGTYEQYF,TGCGCCAGCGGCAACCTACTAGCGGGAACCTACGAGCAGTACTTC
-,TRBJ1-2,-,TRBV6-5,CASSYSGRGGGYTF,TGTGCCAGCAGTTACTCTGGCAGGGGAGGTGGCTACACCTTC
TRBD1,TRBJ1-1,-,TRBV9,CASSASGTGYTEAFF,TGTGCCAGCAGCGCATCCGGGACAGGGTACACTGAAGCTTTCTTT
TRBD1,TRBJ2-7,once,TRBV19,CASSVRDRTYEQYF,TGTGCCAGTAGTGTCCGGGACAGGACCTACGAGCAGTACTTC
-,TRBJ1-1,-,TRBV15,CATSTGGGRVAFF,TGTGCCACCAGCACCGGCGGGGGTCGAGTAGCTTTCTTT
-,TRBJ1-1,-,TRBV18,CASQGIRNTEAFF,TGTGCCAGCCAGGGAATACGAAACACTGAAGCTTTCTTT
-,TRBJ2-5,-,TRBV7-9,CASSVLHRRVGGEETQYF,TGTGCCAGCAGCGTACTGCACCGCAGGGTCGGTGGGGAAGAGACCCAGTACTTC
-,TRBJ2-5,-,TRBV7-2,CASSRILGETQYF,TGTGCCAGCAGCCGGATTTTGGGGGAGACCCAGTACTTC
-,TRBJ1-2,-,TRBV10-3,CAIRGEGQQMYGYTF,TGTGCCATCAGGGGGGAAGGACAGCAAATGTATGGCTACACCTTC
TRBD1,TRBJ1-2,-,TRBV30,CAWSGTGAVYYGYTF,TGTGCCTGGAGTGGTACAGGGGCGGTCTACTATGGCTACACCTTC
TRBD2,TRBJ2-3,-,TRBV4-1,CASSVRGEHTQYF,TGCGCCAGCAGCGTGCGGGGGGAGCATACGCAGTATTTT
TRBD1,TRBJ1-1,many,TRBV19,CASNRGSGLGRRNTEAFF,TGTGCCAGTAACAGGGGGTCAGGGTTGGGTCGTCGGAACACTGAAGCTTTCTTT
TRBD1,TRBJ1-6,once,TRBV2,CASSWDRDNSPLHF,TGTGCCAGCAGTTGGGACAGGGATAATTCACCCCTCCACTTT
TRBD1,TRBJ1-2,-,TRBV19,CASSIADRDYGYTF,TGTGCCAGTAGTATTGCGGACAGGGACTATGGCTACACCTTC
-,TRBJ2-1,-,TRBV7-2,CASRNVAGLYNEQFF,TGTGCCAGCAGGAACGTTGCTGGTCTCTACAATGAGCAGTTCTTC
-,TRBJ2-1,-,TRBV27,CASSSLGWVDNEQFF,TGTGCCAGCAGTTCATTGGGGTGGGTCGACAATGAGCAGTTCTTC
TRBD1,TRBJ2-1,-,TRBV10-3,CAISDKTGGVNNEQFF,TGTGCCATCAGTGACAAGACAGGGGGCGTGAACAATGAGCAGTTCTTC
TRBD2,TRBJ2-7,-,TRBV6-5,CASNRRGGGSFEQYF,TGTGCCAGCAACCGACGCGGGGGGGGATCCTTCGAGCAGTACTTC
-,TRBJ2-1,once,TRBV6-1,CASRFGPGPIEQFF,TGTGCCAGCCGATTCGGGCCTGGGCCCATTGAGCAGTTCTTC
TRBD2,TRBJ2-5,-,TRBV9,CASSVDPGGRLKTQYF,TGTGCCAGCAGCGTAGACCCGGGGGGGCGGTTAAAGACCCAGTACTTC
-,TRBJ1-5,-,TRBV28,CASSWNQPQHF,TGTGCCAGCAGTTGGAATCAGCCCCAGCATTTT
-,TRBJ1-2,-,TRBV19,CASSIDTGGWGYTF,TGTGCCAGTAGTATAGATACGGGGGGCTGGGGCTACACCTTC
-,TRBJ2-7,once,TRBV28,CASSLLVDRSSYEQYF,TGTGCCAGCAGTTTATTGGTCGACAGAAGCTCCTACGAGCAGTACTTC
TRBD1,TRBJ2-1,-,TRBV18,CASSLRTGNNEQFF,TGTGCCAGCTCACTCAGGACAGGGAACAATGAGCAGTTCTTC
-,TRBJ1-2,-,TRBV2,CASRAQSGADGYTF,TGTGCCAGCAGGGCTCAGTCGGGAGCCGATGGCTACACCTTC
-,TRBJ2-2,-,TRBV7-9,CASSLRGMGTGELFF,TGTGCCAGCAGCTTAAGAGGGATGGGCACCGGGGAGCTGTTTTTT
-,TRBJ1-1,-,TRBV5-4,CASSPGQTKAFF,TGTGCCAGCAGCCCCGGACAGACGAAAGCTTTCTTT
-,TRBJ2-1,-,TRBV18,CASSPLPTVSYSYNEQFF,TGTGCCAGCTCACCACTTCCGACGGTTTCCTACTCCTACAATGAGCAGTTCTTC
TRBD2,TRBJ2-7,-,TRBV7-9,CASSRTSGISSYEQYF,TGTGCCAGCAGCCGAACTAGCGGAATTAGCTCCTACGAGCAGTACTTC
TRBD2,TRBJ2-5,-,TRBV2,CASSEAPRGLAVPQETQYF,TGTGCCAGCAGTGAAGCGCCTCGGGGTCTAGCGGTACCCCAAGAGACCCAGTACTTC
-,TRBJ2-7,-,TRBV30,CAWSVPSSENSYEQYF,TGTGCCTGGAGTGTACCGTCTAGCGAAAACTCCTACGAGCAGTACTTC